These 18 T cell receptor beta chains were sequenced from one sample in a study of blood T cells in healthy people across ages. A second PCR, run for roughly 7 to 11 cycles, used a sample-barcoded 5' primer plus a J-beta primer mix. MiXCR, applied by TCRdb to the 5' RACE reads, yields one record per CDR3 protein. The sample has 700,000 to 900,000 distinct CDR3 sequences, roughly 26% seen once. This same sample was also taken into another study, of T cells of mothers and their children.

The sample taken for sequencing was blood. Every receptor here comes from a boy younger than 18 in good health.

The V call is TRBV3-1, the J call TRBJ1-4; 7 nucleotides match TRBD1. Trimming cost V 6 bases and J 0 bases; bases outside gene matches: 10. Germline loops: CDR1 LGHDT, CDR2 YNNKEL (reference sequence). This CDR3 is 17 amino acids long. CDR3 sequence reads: CASSPNRGPATNEKLFF. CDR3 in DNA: TGTGCCAGCAGTCCAAACAGGGGACCTGCAACTAATGAAAAACTGTTTTTT.

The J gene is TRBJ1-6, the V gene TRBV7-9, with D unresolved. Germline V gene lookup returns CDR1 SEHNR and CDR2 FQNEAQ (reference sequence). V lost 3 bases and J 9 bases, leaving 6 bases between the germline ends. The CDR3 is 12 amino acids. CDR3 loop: CASSFSTSPLHF. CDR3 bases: TGTGCCAGCAGCTTTTCGACTTCACCCCTCCACTTT.

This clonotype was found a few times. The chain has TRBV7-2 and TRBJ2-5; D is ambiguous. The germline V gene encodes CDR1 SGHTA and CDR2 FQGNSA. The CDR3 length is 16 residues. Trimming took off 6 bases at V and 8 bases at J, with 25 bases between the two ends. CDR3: CASSFRPKKALVTQYF. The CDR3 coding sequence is TGTGCCAGCAGTTTTCGCCCCAAAAAGGCTTTGGTAACCCAGTACTTC.

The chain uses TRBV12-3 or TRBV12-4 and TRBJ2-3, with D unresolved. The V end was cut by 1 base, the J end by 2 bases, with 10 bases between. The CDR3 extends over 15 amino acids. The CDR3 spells CASSLDASVTDTQYF. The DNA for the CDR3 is TGTGCCAGCAGTTTAGATGCGTCAGTCACAGATACGCAGTATTTT.

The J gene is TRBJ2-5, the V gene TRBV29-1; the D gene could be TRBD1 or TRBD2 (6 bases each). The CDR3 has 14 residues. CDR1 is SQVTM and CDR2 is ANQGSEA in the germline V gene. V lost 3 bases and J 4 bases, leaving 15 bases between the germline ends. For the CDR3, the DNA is TGCAGCGTTGATTCGGGGGCCGGGGGAGAGACCCAGTACTTC. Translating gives CSVDSGAGGETQYF.

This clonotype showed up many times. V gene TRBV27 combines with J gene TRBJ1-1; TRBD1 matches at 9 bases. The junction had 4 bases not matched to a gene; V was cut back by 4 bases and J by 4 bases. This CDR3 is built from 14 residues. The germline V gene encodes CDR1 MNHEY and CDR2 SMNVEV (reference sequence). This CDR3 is CASSSDRGSTEAFF. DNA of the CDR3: TGTGCCAGCAGTTCGGACAGGGGATCCACTGAAGCTTTCTTT.

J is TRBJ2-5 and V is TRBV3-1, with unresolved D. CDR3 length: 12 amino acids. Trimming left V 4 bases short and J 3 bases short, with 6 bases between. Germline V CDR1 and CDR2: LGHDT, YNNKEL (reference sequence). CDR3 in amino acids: CASSPFKETQYF. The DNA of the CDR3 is TGTGCCAGCAGCCCTTTCAAAGAGACCCAGTACTTC.

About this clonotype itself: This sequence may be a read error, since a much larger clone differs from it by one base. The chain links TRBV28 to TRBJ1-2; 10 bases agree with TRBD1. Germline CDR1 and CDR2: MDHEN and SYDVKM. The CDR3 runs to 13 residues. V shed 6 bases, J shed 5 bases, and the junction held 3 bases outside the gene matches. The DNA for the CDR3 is TGTGCCAGCAGCGGACAGGGGGAATATGGCTACACCTTC. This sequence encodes CASSGQGEYGYTF.

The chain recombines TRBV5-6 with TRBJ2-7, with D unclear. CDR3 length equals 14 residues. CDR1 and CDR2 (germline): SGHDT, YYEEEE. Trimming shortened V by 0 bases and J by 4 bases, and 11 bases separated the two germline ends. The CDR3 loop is CASSLVGRAYEQYF. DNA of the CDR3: TGTGCCAGCAGCTTGGTGGGTCGCGCGTACGAGCAGTACTTC.

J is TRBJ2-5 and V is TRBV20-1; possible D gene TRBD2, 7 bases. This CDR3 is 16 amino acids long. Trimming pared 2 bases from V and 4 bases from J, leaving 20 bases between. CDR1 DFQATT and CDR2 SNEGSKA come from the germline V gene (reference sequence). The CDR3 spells CSARPPRGGGTETQYF. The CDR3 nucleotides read TGCAGTGCTAGACCCCCCCGGGGAGGGGGGACAGAGACCCAGTACTTC.

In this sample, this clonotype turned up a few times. The CDR3 DNA reads TGCAGTGCTCGATGGGACAGCCGGTACAATGAGCAGTTCTTC. Protein product: CSARWDSRYNEQFF. The chain carries TRBV20-1 and TRBJ2-1; 7 positions agree with TRBD1. CDR1 and CDR2 from the germline V gene are DFQATT and SNEGSKA (reference sequence). Trimming took 5 bases from V and 4 from J; bases not matched to a gene: 8. The CDR3 runs to 14 residues.

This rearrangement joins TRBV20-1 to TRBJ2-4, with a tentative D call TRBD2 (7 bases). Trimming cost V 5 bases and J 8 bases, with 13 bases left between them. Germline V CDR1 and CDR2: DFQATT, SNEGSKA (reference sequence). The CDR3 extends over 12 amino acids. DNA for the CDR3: TGCAGTGCTCGTCGGGGGGCAGACATTCAGTACTTC. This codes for CSARRGADIQYF.

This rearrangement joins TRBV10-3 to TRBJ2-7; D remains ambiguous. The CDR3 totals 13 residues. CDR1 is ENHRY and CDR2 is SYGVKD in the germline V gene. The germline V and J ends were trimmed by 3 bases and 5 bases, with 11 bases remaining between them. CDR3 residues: CAISEVGFNEQYF. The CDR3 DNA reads TGTGCCATCAGTGAAGTCGGGTTCAACGAGCAGTACTTC.

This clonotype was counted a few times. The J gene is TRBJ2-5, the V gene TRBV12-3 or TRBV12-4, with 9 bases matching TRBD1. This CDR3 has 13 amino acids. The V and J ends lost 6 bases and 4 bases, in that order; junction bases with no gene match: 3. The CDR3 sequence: CASRPTGGETQYF. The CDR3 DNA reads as TGTGCCAGCAGGCCGACAGGGGGAGAGACCCAGTACTTC.

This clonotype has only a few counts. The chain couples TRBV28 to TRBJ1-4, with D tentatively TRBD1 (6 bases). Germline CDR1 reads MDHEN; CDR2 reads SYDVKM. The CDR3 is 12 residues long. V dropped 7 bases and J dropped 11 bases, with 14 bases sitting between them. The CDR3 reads CASTTGGGKLFF. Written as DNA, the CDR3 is TGTGCCAGCACCACAGGAGGGGGGAAACTGTTTTTT.

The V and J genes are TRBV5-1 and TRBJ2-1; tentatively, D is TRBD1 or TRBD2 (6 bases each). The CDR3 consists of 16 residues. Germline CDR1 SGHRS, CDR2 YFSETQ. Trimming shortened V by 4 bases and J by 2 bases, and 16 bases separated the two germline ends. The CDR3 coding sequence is TGCGCCAGCAGCCCGGCCCAAGGGGGGCCCTACAATGAGCAGTTCTTC. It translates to CASSPAQGGPYNEQFF.

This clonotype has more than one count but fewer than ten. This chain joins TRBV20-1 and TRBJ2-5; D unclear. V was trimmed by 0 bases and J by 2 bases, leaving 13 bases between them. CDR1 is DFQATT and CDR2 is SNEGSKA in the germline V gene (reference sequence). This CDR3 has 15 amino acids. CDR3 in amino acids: CSARDRRGIQETQYF. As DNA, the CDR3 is TGCAGTGCTAGAGATCGGCGAGGCATACAAGAGACCCAGTACTTC.

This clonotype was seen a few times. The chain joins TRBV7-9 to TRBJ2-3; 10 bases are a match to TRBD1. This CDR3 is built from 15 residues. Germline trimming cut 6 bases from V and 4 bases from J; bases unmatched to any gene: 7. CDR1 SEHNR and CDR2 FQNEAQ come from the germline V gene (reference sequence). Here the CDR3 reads CASSRDRGPSDTQYF. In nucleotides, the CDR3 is TGTGCCAGCAGTAGGGACAGGGGTCCATCAGATACGCAGTATTTT.